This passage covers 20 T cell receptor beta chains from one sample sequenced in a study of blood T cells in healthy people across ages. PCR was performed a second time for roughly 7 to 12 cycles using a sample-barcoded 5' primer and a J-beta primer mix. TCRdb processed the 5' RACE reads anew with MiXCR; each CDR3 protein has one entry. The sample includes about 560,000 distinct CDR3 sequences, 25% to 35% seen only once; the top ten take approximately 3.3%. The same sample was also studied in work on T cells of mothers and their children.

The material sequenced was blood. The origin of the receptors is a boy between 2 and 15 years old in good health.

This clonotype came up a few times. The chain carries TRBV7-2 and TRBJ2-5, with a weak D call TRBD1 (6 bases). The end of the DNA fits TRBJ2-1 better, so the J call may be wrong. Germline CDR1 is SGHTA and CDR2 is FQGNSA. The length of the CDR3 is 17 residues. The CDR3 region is CASSFAEDSLPVGEQFF. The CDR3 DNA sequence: TGTGCCAGCAGCTTCGCGGAGGACAGCCTTCCCGTTGGTGAGCAGTTCTTC.

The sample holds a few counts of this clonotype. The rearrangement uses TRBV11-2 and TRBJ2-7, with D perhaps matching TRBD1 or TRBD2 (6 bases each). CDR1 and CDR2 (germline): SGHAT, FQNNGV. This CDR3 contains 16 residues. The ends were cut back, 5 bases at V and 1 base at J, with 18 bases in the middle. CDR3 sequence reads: CASSTIRGPLSYEQYF. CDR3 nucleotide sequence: TGTGCCAGCAGCACGATACGGGGGCCGCTATCCTACGAGCAGTACTTC.

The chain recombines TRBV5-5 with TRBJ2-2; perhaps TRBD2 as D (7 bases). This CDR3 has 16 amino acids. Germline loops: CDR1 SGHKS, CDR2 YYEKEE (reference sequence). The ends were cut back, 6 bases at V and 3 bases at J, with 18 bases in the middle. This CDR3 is CASTVGGATHTGELFF. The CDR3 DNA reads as TGTGCCAGCACCGTAGGGGGGGCCACTCACACCGGGGAGCTGTTTTTT.

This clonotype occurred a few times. The CDR3 nucleotides are TGCAGTGCTAGAGATCCGACGGCCGAGAGGGAGACCCAGTACTTC. Protein sequence: CSARDPTAERETQYF. V usage is TRBV20-1 and J usage is TRBJ2-5; D not resolved. Germline V CDR1 and CDR2: DFQATT, SNEGSKA (reference sequence). Trimming shortened V by 0 bases and J by 5 bases, and 16 bases separated the two germline ends. CDR3 length: 15 amino acids.

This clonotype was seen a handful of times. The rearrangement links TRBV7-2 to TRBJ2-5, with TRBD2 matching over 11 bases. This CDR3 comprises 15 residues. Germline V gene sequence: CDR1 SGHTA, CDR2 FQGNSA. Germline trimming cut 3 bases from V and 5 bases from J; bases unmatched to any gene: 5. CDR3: CASSFTSGSGETQYF. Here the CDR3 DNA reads TGTGCCAGCAGCTTTACTAGCGGGAGCGGTGAGACCCAGTACTTC.

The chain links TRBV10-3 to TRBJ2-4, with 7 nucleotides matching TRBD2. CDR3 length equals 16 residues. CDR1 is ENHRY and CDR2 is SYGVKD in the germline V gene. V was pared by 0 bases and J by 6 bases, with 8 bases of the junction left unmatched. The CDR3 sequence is CAISESVGGRGNIQYF. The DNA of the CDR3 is TGTGCCATCAGTGAGTCGGTGGGGGGGAGAGGAAACATTCAGTACTTC.

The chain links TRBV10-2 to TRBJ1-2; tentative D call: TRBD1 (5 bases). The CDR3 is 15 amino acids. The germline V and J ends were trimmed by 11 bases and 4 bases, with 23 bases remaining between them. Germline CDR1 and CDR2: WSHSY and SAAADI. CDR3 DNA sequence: TGCGCCTCACTAAACTCAAGGGCAGGGATCTATGGCTACACCTTC. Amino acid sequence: CASLNSRAGIYGYTF.

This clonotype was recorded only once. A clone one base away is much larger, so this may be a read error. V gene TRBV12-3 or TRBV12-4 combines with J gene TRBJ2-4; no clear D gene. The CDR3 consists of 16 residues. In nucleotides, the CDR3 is TGTGCCAGCGGTTTATCCGAGTTTATAGCCAAAAACATTCAGTACTTC. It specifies CASGLSEFIAKNIQYF.

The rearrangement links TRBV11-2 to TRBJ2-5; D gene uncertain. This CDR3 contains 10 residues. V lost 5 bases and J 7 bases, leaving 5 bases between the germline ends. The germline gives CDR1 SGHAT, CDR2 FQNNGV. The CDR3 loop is CASSAGTQYF. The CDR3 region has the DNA TGTGCCAGCAGCGCTGGGACCCAGTACTTC.

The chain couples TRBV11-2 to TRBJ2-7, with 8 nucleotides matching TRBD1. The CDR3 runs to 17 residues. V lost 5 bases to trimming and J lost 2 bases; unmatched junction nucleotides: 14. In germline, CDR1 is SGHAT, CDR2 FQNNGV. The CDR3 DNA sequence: TGTGCCAGCAGCCAATCCATCTATCGGACAGGGCCCTACGAGCAGTACTTC. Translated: CASSQSIYRTGPYEQYF.

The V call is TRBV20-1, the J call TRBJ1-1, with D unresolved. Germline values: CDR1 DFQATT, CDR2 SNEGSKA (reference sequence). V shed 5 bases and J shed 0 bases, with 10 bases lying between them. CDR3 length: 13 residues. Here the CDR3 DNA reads TGCAGTGCTCGGATAAGTCTGAACACTGAAGCTTTCTTT. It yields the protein CSARISLNTEAFF.

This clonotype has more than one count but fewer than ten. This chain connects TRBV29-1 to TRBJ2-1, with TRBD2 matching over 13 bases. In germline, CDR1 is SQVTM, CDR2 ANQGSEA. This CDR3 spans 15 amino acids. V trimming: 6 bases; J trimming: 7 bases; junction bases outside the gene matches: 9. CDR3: CSVQGTSGKVNEQFF. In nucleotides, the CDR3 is TGCAGCGTACAAGGGACTAGCGGGAAAGTGAATGAGCAGTTCTTC.

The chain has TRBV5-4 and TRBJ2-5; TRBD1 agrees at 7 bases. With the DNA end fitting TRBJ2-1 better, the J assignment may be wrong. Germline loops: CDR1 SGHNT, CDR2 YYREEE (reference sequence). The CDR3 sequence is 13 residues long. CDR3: CASSFYRGNEQFF. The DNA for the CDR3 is TGTGCCAGCAGCTTTTACAGGGGTAATGAGCAGTTCTTC.

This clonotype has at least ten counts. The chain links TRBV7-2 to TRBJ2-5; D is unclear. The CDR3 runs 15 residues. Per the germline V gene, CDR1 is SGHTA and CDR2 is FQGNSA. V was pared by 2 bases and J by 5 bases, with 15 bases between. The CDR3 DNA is TGTGCCAGCAGCTTAAGTGGGGTTGTAATGGAGACCCAGTACTTC. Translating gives CASSLSGVVMETQYF.

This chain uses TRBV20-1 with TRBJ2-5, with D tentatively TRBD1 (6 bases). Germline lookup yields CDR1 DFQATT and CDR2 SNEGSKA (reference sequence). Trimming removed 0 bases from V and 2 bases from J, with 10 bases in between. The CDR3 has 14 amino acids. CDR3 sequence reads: CSARDLTGQETQYF. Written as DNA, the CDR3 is TGCAGTGCTAGAGATCTGACAGGTCAAGAGACCCAGTACTTC.

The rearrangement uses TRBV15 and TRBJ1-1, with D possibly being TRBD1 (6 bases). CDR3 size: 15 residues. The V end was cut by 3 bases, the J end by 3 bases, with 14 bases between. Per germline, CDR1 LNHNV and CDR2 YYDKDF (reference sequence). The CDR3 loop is CATSSTTGMDTEAFF. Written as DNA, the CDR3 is TGTGCCACCAGCAGTACCACAGGGATGGACACTGAAGCTTTCTTT.

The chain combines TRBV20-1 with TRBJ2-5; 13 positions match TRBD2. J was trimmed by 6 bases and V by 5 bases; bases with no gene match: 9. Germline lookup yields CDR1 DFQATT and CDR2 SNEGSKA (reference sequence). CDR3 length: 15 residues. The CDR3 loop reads CSAPRTSGGAKTQYF. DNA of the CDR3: TGCAGTGCTCCCAGGACTAGCGGGGGTGCTAAGACCCAGTACTTC.

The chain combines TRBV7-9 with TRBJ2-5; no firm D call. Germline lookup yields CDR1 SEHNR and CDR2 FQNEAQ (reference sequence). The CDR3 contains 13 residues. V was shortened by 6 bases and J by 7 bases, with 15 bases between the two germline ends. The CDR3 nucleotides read TGTGCCAGCAGACCCGGACGCGGTTGGACCCAGTACTTC. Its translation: CASRPGRGWTQYF.

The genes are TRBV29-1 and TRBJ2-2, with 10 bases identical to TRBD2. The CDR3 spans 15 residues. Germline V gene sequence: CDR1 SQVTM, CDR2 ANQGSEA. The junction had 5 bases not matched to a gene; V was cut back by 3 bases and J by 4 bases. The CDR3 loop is CSVELAGGLTGELFF. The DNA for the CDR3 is TGCAGCGTTGAGTTAGCGGGGGGCCTCACCGGGGAGCTGTTTTTT.

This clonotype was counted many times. The CDR3 nucleotides are TGTGCCAGCAGGGGGGCAGGTCGGCGGTATGGCTACACCTTC. The encoded protein is CASRGAGRRYGYTF. The chain has TRBV6-5 and TRBJ1-2, with D maybe TRBD1 (6 bases). Germline-derived CDR1 and CDR2 are MNHEY and SVGAGI. With 6 bases removed from V and 5 bases from J, the gap between germline ends came to 16 bases. The CDR3 contains 14 residues.